The 13 T cell receptor beta chains in this list originate from one sample, sequenced in a study of T cells in Graves' hyperthyroidism and ophthalmopathy (dated by TCRdb to about 2019). The protocol used for the library was multiplex PCR. The data were produced on an Illumina HiSeq 2000. TCR beta CDR3 regions were amplified from RNA transcripts. A first-round RT-PCR of the TCR CDR3 used the HTBI primer set with the Qiagen OneStep RT-PCR kit. TCRdb reanalyzed the raw reads on its own, using fastp at Q25 for trimming and MiXCR for clone calling, and kept in-frame beta chains. Rows with a matching CDR3 protein are joined into one entry that keeps the most common DNA and genes. The table for this sample lists a few hundred thousand distinct CDR3 sequences; about a sixth of them were counted only once. Around 7.8% of the sample belongs to the ten largest clones. Sample: blood. The receptors here all came from a woman aged 25 to 39 with Graves' hyperthyroidism.

Only a few counts were recorded for this clonotype. For the CDR3, the DNA is TGCGCCAGCAGCCAAGTAACAACACACAATGAGCAGTTCTTC. It specifies CASSQVTTHNEQFF. The V and J genes are TRBV4-1 and TRBJ2-1; D not certain. The CDR3 spans 14 residues. CDR1 MGHRA and CDR2 YSYEKL come from the germline V gene. Trimming stripped 1 base from V and 5 bases from J, with 9 bases between.

The table lists this clonotype with a few counts. The J gene is TRBJ2-7, the V gene TRBV19; 9 nucleotides line up with TRBD1. Per the germline V gene, CDR1 is LNHDA and CDR2 is SQIVND (reference sequence). J gave up 4 bases and V 3 bases, and 4 bases lay outside the gene matches. The length of the CDR3 is 14 residues. As DNA, the CDR3 is TGTGCCAGTAGTATGAGGGACAGGGAATACGAGCAGTACTTC. This sequence encodes CASSMRDREYEQYF.

The table lists this clonotype with a count of one. A single base separates this from a much larger clone, so it may be a read error. The chain joins TRBV7-8 to TRBJ2-2; 7 positions match TRBD2. Germline V lookup: CDR1 SGHVS, CDR2 FQNEAQ. The CDR3 totals 15 residues. With V trimmed by 7 bases and J by 5 bases, 10 bases remained unmatched. The CDR3 DNA is TGTGCCAGCATAAAGGATACTAGCGAAACCGGGGAGCTGTTTTTT. Amino acid sequence: CASIKDTSETGELFF.

The V gene is TRBV4-1, the J gene TRBJ2-2, with TRBD2 as a possible D gene (5 bases). Germline loops: CDR1 MGHRA, CDR2 YSYEKL. V was clipped by 5 bases and J by 13 bases, with 11 bases between them. The CDR3 length is 11 residues. Here the CDR3 reads CASSSQGRLFF. CDR3 coding DNA: TGCGCCAGCAGCTCCCAAGGGAGGCTGTTTTTT.

This clonotype was seen ten or more times. The chain links TRBV20-1 to TRBJ2-1, with TRBD1 matching 8 bases. V shed 5 bases, J shed 6 bases, and the junction held 15 bases outside the gene matches. Per germline, CDR1 DFQATT and CDR2 SNEGSKA (reference sequence). CDR3 length: 16 amino acids. CDR3 coding DNA: TGCAGTGCTCTCAGGACAGGGATAGGTTACAGCAATGAGCAGTTCTTC. Its translation is CSALRTGIGYSNEQFF.

In this sample, this clonotype turned up a few times. The J gene is TRBJ2-1, the V gene TRBV7-9; D not resolved. Germline V gene lookup returns CDR1 SEHNR and CDR2 FQNEAQ (reference sequence). Trimming cost V 1 base and J 9 bases, with 13 bases left between them. The length of the CDR3 is 14 residues. CDR3 DNA: TGTGCCAGCAGCTTAGTTGGGGTTAGAGGTGAGCAGTTCTTC. Its translation: CASSLVGVRGEQFF.

This clonotype was counted many times. The chain employs TRBV12-3 or TRBV12-4 and TRBJ2-7; 8 nucleotides align to TRBD2. This CDR3 has 14 residues. Unmatched junction bases numbered 5, after V lost 2 bases and J lost 5 bases. This CDR3 reads CASSLSGRAHEQYF. CDR3 DNA sequence: TGTGCCAGCAGTTTATCCGGGAGGGCCCACGAGCAGTACTTC.

The chain links TRBV6-1 to TRBJ2-4, with D possibly TRBD1 on 6 matching bases. The ends were cut back, 3 bases at V and 7 bases at J, with 13 bases in the middle. The CDR3 has 14 amino acids. Per the germline V gene, CDR1 is MNHNS and CDR2 is SASEGT. The CDR3 loop reads CASSDATGGNIQYF. The DNA of the CDR3 is TGTGCCAGCAGTGACGCGACAGGTGGTAACATTCAGTACTTC.

This clonotype was observed at least ten times. The CDR3 DNA follows: TGTGCTAGTGGTTCGGGACAGGGGGCAGCAGCTAATGAAAAACTGTTTTTT. As protein: CASGSGQGAAANEKLFF. This chain connects TRBV12-5 to TRBJ1-4; 12 bases align to TRBD1. V was pared by 4 bases and J by 3 bases, with 6 bases of the junction left unmatched. Per germline, CDR1 LGHNT and CDR2 FRNRAP. CDR3 length: 17 residues.

The table lists this clonotype with many counts. The V call is TRBV7-2, the J call TRBJ1-2; TRBD1 matches 7 bases. Losses at the gene ends were 5 bases for V and 7 bases for J; bases not matched to a gene: 10. Per germline, CDR1 SGHTA and CDR2 FQGNSA. CDR3 length: 14 residues. The CDR3 loop is CASSPMDRLFGYTF. The CDR3 DNA is TGTGCCAGCAGCCCCATGGACAGGCTGTTTGGCTACACCTTC.

This clonotype was counted many times. The chain is built from TRBV7-2 and TRBJ2-7; 14 bases agree with TRBD2. Germline V CDR1 and CDR2: SGHTA, FQGNSA. The V and J ends lost 5 bases and 9 bases, in that order; junction bases with no gene match: 6. The CDR3 sequence is 14 residues long. CDR3 sequence: CASSMGLAGVGQYF. The CDR3 region has the DNA TGTGCCAGCAGCATGGGACTAGCGGGAGTAGGGCAGTACTTC.

There are a few counts of this clonotype. The gene calls are TRBV5-6 and TRBJ2-7, with 10 bases fitting TRBD1. Germline-derived CDR1 and CDR2 are SGHDT and YYEEEE. This CDR3 has 17 amino acids. With V trimmed by 4 bases and J by 3 bases, 13 bases remained unmatched. The CDR3 DNA follows: TGTGCCAGCAGCACACCCGGGACAGGGGTATTCGGCTACGAGCAGTACTTC. Translation gives CASSTPGTGVFGYEQYF.

The chain joins TRBV20-1 to TRBJ2-7; 9 nucleotides align to TRBD1. The V and J ends lost 5 bases and 3 bases, in that order; junction bases with no gene match: 8. There are 14 residues in the CDR3. CDR1 DFQATT and CDR2 SNEGSKA come from the germline V gene (reference sequence). The CDR3 DNA is TGCAGTGCTCCGAGCGGGACAGGGAACTACGAGCAGTACTTC. Encoded protein: CSAPSGTGNYEQYF.